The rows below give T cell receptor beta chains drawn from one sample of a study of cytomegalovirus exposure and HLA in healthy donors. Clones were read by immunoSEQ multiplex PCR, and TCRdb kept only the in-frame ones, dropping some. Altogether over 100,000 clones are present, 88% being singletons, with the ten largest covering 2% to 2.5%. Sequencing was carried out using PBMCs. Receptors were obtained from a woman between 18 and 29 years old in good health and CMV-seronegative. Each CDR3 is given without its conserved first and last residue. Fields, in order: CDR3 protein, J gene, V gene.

AISAAQGSYGYT TRBJ1-2 TRBV10-3
AWNRGRMDYGYT TRBJ1-2 TRBV30
ASSYDLRSYGYT TRBJ1-2 TRBV6-5
AWSSASNYGYT TRBJ1-2 TRBV30
ASSVGTGYNYGYT TRBJ1-2 TRBV9
SFLERNPTETQY TRBJ2-5 TRBV29-1
ASPLFGYT TRBJ1-2 TRBV6-4
ASSSGGGYNEQF TRBJ2-1 TRBV11-2
ASSQDPGRNYGYT TRBJ1-2 TRBV4-2
ASSGGVADTQY TRBJ2-3 TRBV2
ASSQDRAIGELF TRBJ2-2 TRBV6-6
AWSASGQYNEQF TRBJ2-1 TRBV30
ASSVPGQANTEAF TRBJ1-1 TRBV5-5
ASSFSPGTSQWETQY TRBJ2-5 TRBV5-1
ASSWTGTAETQY TRBJ2-5 TRBV5-4
ASSLLGTANSPLH TRBJ1-6 TRBV11-2
ASSPPDRGREQY TRBJ2-7 TRBV28
ASNSGTGSYEQY TRBJ2-7 TRBV5-1
ATSRDRLAGGLNEQF TRBJ2-1 TRBV15
ASSRTGTGYEQY TRBJ2-7 TRBV11-1
SAGGGEVEAF TRBJ1-1 TRBV29-1
ASSLTTYEQY TRBJ2-7 TRBV7-2
ASSEGGYLADNEQF TRBJ2-1 TRBV6-1
ASSLAGLAGTANTGELF TRBJ2-2 TRBV5-4
ATSRALAGVFDEQF TRBJ2-1 TRBV15
ASSLNEAVGASYNEQF TRBJ2-1 TRBV7-3
ASSEPTGFTNTGELF TRBJ2-2 TRBV7-9
ASNGLAGVQTQY TRBJ2-5 TRBV2
ASSPLTGGSLSTDTQY TRBJ2-3 TRBV18
ASSTGGRTNTGELF TRBJ2-2 TRBV7-9
ASTHGTGGGRQETQY TRBJ2-5 TRBV2
ASSVDIAGRGSEQF TRBJ2-1 TRBV2
ASSFPGAGGTGELF TRBJ2-2 TRBV27
ASRHREAKNIQY TRBJ2-4 TRBV2
ASSATRTGELF TRBJ2-2 TRBV6-1
AWSPSGNQPQH TRBJ1-5 TRBV30
ASSSPLDYREGETQY TRBJ2-5 TRBV28
ASSLVEAGVY TRBJ1-2 TRBV7-9
ASSEGYAGGGYT TRBJ1-2 TRBV2
ASSFFAQDYEQY TRBJ2-7 TRBV5-1
ASSLSAGTNEKLF TRBJ1-4 TRBV5-1
ASSLGDSPGYT TRBJ1-2 TRBV5-8
ASTLHLRLAGAEQY TRBJ2-7 TRBV28
ASSPAYEQY TRBJ2-7 TRBV7-2
ATSRAGGSKSLKETQY TRBJ2-5 TRBV15
ASSVATPPGELF TRBJ2-2 TRBV9
ASSYQGGPLNEQF TRBJ2-1 TRBV27
ASSGRGEQPQH TRBJ1-5 TRBV19